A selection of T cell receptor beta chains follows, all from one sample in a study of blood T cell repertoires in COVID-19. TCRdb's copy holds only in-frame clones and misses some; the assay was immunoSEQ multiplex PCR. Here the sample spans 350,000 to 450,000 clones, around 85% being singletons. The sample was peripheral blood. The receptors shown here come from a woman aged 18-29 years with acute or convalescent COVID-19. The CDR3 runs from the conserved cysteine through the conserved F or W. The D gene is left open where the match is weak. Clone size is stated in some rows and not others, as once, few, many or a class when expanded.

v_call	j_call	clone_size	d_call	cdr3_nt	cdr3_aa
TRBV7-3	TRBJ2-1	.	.	TGTGCCAGCAGCCCGAGCTCCTACAATGAGCAGTTCTTC	CASSPSSYNEQFF
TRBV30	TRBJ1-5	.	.	TGTGCCTGGAGTGTATATGGCAATCAGCCCCAGCATTTT	CAWSVYGNQPQHF
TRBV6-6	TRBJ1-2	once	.	TGTGCCAGCAGTTACTCGAACAGGGAACGGTATGGCTACACCTTC	CASSYSNRERYGYTF
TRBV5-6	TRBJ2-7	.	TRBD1	TGTGCCAGCAGCCGAAAGAGACAGGGACCCTACGAGCAGTACTTC	CASSRKRQGPYEQYF
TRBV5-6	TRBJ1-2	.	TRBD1	TGTGCCAGCAGGCTGACAGGGGGTGATGGCTACACCTTC	CASRLTGGDGYTF
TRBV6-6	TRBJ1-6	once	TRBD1	TGTGCCAGCAACCGAGGGACAGGGGTGAGTTCACCCCTCCACTTT	CASNRGTGVSSPLHF
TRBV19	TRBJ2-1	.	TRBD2	TGTGCCAGTAGTGGCGGGGGGGGCTCCTACAATGAGCAGTTCTTC	CASSGGGGSYNEQFF
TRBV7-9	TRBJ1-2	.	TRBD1	TGTGCCAGCAGCTTATCCGGGACAGGGGCCCTAGGCTACACCTTC	CASSLSGTGALGYTF
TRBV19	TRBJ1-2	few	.	TGTGCCAGTATGCCGTGGGGGGACTATGGCTACACCTTC	CASMPWGDYGYTF
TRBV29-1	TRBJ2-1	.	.	TGCAGCGTTGGGTTAGCGGCCTCCTACAATGAGCAGTTCTTC	CSVGLAASYNEQFF
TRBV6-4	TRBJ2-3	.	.	TGTGCCAGCAGTCCCCGGGGAAGCACAGATACGCAGTATTTT	CASSPRGSTDTQYF
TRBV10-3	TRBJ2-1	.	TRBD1	TGTGCCATCAGTTTACAGGGGGACGACAATGAGCAGTTCTTC	CAISLQGDDNEQFF
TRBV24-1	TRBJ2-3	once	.	TGTGCCACCAGTGTCGCCAGCGACACAGATACGCAGTATTTT	CATSVASDTDTQYF
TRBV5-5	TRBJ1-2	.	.	TGTGCCAGCAGCTTAAGGAGGCCTCAAGATGGCTACACCTTC	CASSLRRPQDGYTF
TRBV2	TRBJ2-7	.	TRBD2	TGTGCCAGCCAAGAGGGCCTAGCGGGACCGCACGAGCAGTACTTC	CASQEGLAGPHEQYF
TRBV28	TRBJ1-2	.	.	TGTGCCGGCGGGGGCGCGGGGTATGGCTACACCTTC	CAGGGAGYGYTF
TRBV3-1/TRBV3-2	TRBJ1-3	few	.	TGTGCCAGCAGCCAAGGGACACGCTCTGGAAACACCATATATTTT	CASSQGTRSGNTIYF
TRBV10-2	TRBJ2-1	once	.	TGCGCCAGCTTAGATTTCGATGAGCAGTTCTTC	CASLDFDEQFF
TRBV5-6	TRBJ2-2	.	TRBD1	TGTGCCAGCAGCTCCCCGGACAGGGGGTCCGGGGAGCTGTTTTTT	CASSSPDRGSGELFF
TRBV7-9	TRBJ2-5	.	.	TGTGCCAGCAGCTTAGGGACGGCCAGGGCAGAGACCCAGTACTTC	CASSLGTARAETQYF
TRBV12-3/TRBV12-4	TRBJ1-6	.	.	TGTGCCAGCAGTCCGGACAGTAATTCACCCCTCCACTTT	CASSPDSNSPLHF
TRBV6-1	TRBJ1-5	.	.	TGTGCCAGCAGTGCGGCGGAGACAGGAGGCAATCAGCCCCAGCATTTT	CASSAAETGGNQPQHF
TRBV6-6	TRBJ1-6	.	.	TGTGCCACCTCGGAAGGGGTAGCACCCCTCCACTTT	CATSEGVAPLHF
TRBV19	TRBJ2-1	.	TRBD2	TGTGCCAGTAGTATCGGGACTAGCGGGAGAGGGCAGTTCTTC	CASSIGTSGRGQFF
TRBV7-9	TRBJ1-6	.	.	TGTGCCAGCAGCATACAAAAAGTCGATTCACCCCTCCACTTT	CASSIQKVDSPLHF
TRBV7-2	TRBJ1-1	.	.	TGTGCCAGCAGCTTCACCGGGTTGTCTAAAGCTTTCTTT	CASSFTGLSKAFF
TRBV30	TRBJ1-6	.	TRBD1	TGTGCCTGGAGTGTCGGCCGGGACAGTTATAATTCACCCCTCCACTTT	CAWSVGRDSYNSPLHF
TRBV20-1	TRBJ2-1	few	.	TGCAGTGCTAGTCTGTGGGTCCAGGGGGGCAATGAGCAGTTCTTC	CSASLWVQGGNEQFF